The rows below give T cell receptor beta chains drawn from one sample of a study of beta chain features in type 1 diabetes. Method: immunoSEQ multiplex PCR; TCRdb's copy keeps in-frame clones and lacks some. The sample shows some 370,000 clones, around a tenth of them seen only once. Sequenced material: central memory CD4+ T cells from blood. The receptors shown here come from a man aged 25-45 years with type 1 diabetes. CDR3s include the opening cysteine and the closing phenylalanine or tryptophan. The order of the fields is V gene, J gene, D gene, clone size, CDR3 DNA, CDR3 protein. A D gene is named only where the DNA matches it firmly. A row's size may be missing; if present it is once, few, many or a size class.

TRBV7-2,TRBJ2-5,-,few,TGTGCCAGCAGCCTCACAACAGGGATGCAAGAGACCCAGTACTTC,CASSLTTGMQETQYF
TRBV5-5,TRBJ2-7,-,few,TGTGCCAGCAGCTTGTTTCCTACCTCCTACGAGCAGTACTTC,CASSLFPTSYEQYF
TRBV4-1,TRBJ2-1,TRBD2,-,TGCGCCAGCAGCCCGCTGGAGGCTAGCGGGATTCTAAGCTCCTACAATGAGCAGTTCTTC,CASSPLEASGILSSYNEQFF
TRBV30,TRBJ2-7,TRBD2,few,TGTGCCTGGAGGGTAGCGGGCACCTACGAGCAGTACTTC,CAWRVAGTYEQYF
TRBV11-3,TRBJ2-1,-,few,TGTGCCAGCAGCTTAGATCAGGGGGGGACTTCTTCCTACAATGAGCAGTTCTTC,CASSLDQGGTSSYNEQFF
TRBV5-4,TRBJ1-4,TRBD1,-,TGTGCCAGCAGCCCCGGGACAGGGGGGGTGGCTAATGAAAAACTGTTTTTT,CASSPGTGGVANEKLFF
TRBV27,TRBJ1-2,-,few,TGTGCCAGCAGTATGAAGGCTAACTATGGCTACACCTTC,CASSMKANYGYTF
TRBV5-1,TRBJ2-5,-,-,TGCGCCAGCAGCTTGGCGGCAGGGTCAGGCCAAGAGACCCAGTACTTC,CASSLAAGSGQETQYF
TRBV13,TRBJ2-1,TRBD1,-,TGTGCCAGCAGTTTCCGGCCGGGACAGGGGACGGATGAGCAGTTCTTC,CASSFRPGQGTDEQFF
TRBV4-2,TRBJ2-3,TRBD2,-,TGTGCCAGCAGCCAAGCGGCGGGAGCAGGCACAGATACGCAGTATTTT,CASSQAAGAGTDTQYF
TRBV7-3,TRBJ2-5,TRBD1,few,TGTGCCAGCAGCTTAAATCAGGGGGAAGGGGAGACCCAGTACTTC,CASSLNQGEGETQYF
TRBV27,TRBJ1-4,TRBD1,-,TGTGCCAGCAGTTTAATGAACAGGGGAGGTGAAAAACTGTTTTTT,CASSLMNRGGEKLFF
TRBV6-5,TRBJ1-1,TRBD1,-,TGTGCCAGTACCGGGACAGCGTCGAACACTGAAGCTTTCTTT,CASTGTASNTEAFF
TRBV2,TRBJ2-1,-,-,TGTGCCAGCAAACGGGATAGAGAAAATGAGCAGTTCTTC,CASKRDRENEQFF
TRBV7-2,TRBJ2-7,-,-,TGTGCCAGCAGCTTGGGGGGACAGACCTACGAGCAGTACTTC,CASSLGGQTYEQYF
TRBV28,TRBJ2-5,TRBD1,-,TGTGCCAGCAGTTCCCCCGGGACAGGGCAAGAGACCCAGTACTTC,CASSSPGTGQETQYF
TRBV19,TRBJ2-1,TRBD2,few,TGTGCCAGTAGTATCCGGGAGGGGAATGAGCAGTTCTTC,CASSIREGNEQFF
TRBV7-2,TRBJ2-7,-,-,TGTGCCAGCAGCTCATGGGTGGGGGACCTCTACGAGCAGTACTTC,CASSSWVGDLYEQYF
TRBV7-2,TRBJ2-3,-,-,TGTGCCAGCAGCTTGTCAGGCAGAAGATACTCCGCAGATACGCAGTATTTT,CASSLSGRRYSADTQYF
TRBV7-8,TRBJ2-2,-,few,TGTGCCAGCAGCCCCCAGGGAGGGAACACCGGGGAGCTGTTTTTT,CASSPQGGNTGELFF
TRBV6-5,TRBJ2-3,TRBD2,many,TGTGCCAGCAGTTGGGGACTAGTCGGAACGCAGTATTTT,CASSWGLVGTQYF
TRBV29-1,TRBJ1-2,-,few,TGCAGCGTTCCTTGGGAGGGAGTAGGCGGCTACACCTTC,CSVPWEGVGGYTF
TRBV7-2,TRBJ2-7,-,many,TGTGCCAGCAGCTTCCGACGGGAGTACGAGCAGTACTTC,CASSFRREYEQYF
TRBV5-4,TRBJ1-3,TRBD1,-,TGTGCCACCAGACAGGGGGCCCTCTCTGGAAACACCATATATTTT,CATRQGALSGNTIYF
TRBV19,TRBJ2-3,TRBD1,-,TGTGCCAGTAGGGGACAGGGGATCGCAGATACGCAGTATTTT,CASRGQGIADTQYF
TRBV6-5,TRBJ2-2,-,-,TGTGCCAGCAGCCCTCGGGACACGAACACCGGGGAGCTGTTTTTT,CASSPRDTNTGELFF
TRBV28,TRBJ1-2,TRBD1,few,TGTGCCAGCACATACGGACAGGGGGTTGGTGGCTACACCTTC,CASTYGQGVGGYTF
TRBV7-2,TRBJ1-2,TRBD1,few,TGTGCCAGCAGCTTGGGACAGGGTTTCTATGGCTACACCTTC,CASSLGQGFYGYTF
TRBV9,TRBJ2-1,-,-,TGTGCCAGCAGCCCCGGGACAAACAATGAGCAGTTCTTC,CASSPGTNNEQFF
TRBV6-1,TRBJ2-3,TRBD2,many,TGTGCCAGCAGTGAAGGGAGACTAGCGGCCACAGATACGCAGTATTTT,CASSEGRLAATDTQYF
TRBV18,TRBJ2-7,TRBD1,many,TGTGCCAGCTCACCCTGGACAGGGAAGATGGACGAGCAGTACTTC,CASSPWTGKMDEQYF
TRBV7-6,TRBJ2-3,TRBD2,-,TGTGCCAGCAGCAAGAAGACTAGCGGGAGTCGGGATACGCAGTATTTT,CASSKKTSGSRDTQYF
TRBV14,TRBJ2-3,TRBD1,many,TGTGCCAGCAGCCAAACCTACATACCGGGACAGGGCGGTGATACGCAGTATTTT,CASSQTYIPGQGGDTQYF
TRBV28,TRBJ2-5,-,few,TGTGCCAGCAGTTCCGGACAGAACCAAGAGACCCAGTACTTC,CASSSGQNQETQYF
TRBV18,TRBJ2-3,-,few,TGTGCCAGCTCCGGGTTAGCCAACACCCTGGATACGCAGTATTTT,CASSGLANTLDTQYF
TRBV6-6,TRBJ1-5,-,-,TGTGCCAGCAGTTACGATACAGACTATCAGCCCCAGCATTTT,CASSYDTDYQPQHF
TRBV7-9,TRBJ2-5,TRBD2,many,TGTGCCAGCAGCCCGCCGGGACTAGCGGGAAATCGCCAAGAGACCCAGTACTTC,CASSPPGLAGNRQETQYF
TRBV6-5,TRBJ2-1,TRBD2,-,TGTGCCAGCACCCAACCGGGAGGCTTTAATGAGCAGTTCTTC,CASTQPGGFNEQFF
TRBV7-9,TRBJ2-3,-,many,TGTGCCAGCAGATTGAGCCAGGGGTCAGATACGCAGTATTTT,CASRLSQGSDTQYF
TRBV7-9,TRBJ1-1,-,many,TGTGCCAGCAGCACGCAGGGTAACACTGAAGCTTTCTTT,CASSTQGNTEAFF
TRBV7-3,TRBJ2-7,-,few,TGTGCCAGCAGCCCTCAGGGGGGCCCCTACGAGCAGTACTTC,CASSPQGGPYEQYF
TRBV28,TRBJ1-1,TRBD1,-,TGTGCCAGCAGGCCCAACCGGGACAGGGCGTGGACTGAAGCTTTCTTT,CASRPNRDRAWTEAFF
TRBV28,TRBJ2-5,TRBD2,many,TGTGCCAGCAGTTTACTAGCGGGGTCCCAAGAGACCCAGTACTTC,CASSLLAGSQETQYF
TRBV18,TRBJ2-1,-,-,TGTGCCAGCTCACCGTCGTTGGGATCGGGTGAGCAGTTCTTC,CASSPSLGSGEQFF
TRBV29-1,TRBJ2-7,TRBD2,few,TGCAGCGTTTCCCGGGGGGGTACCTACGAGCAGTACTTC,CSVSRGGTYEQYF
TRBV9,TRBJ2-5,-,-,TGTGCCAGCAGCCAAGACAGCCTACAAGAGACCCAGTACTTC,CASSQDSLQETQYF
TRBV15,TRBJ2-5,TRBD1,few,TGTGCCACCAGCCTACGACAGGGGGCGAGGGGAGAGACCCAGTACTTC,CATSLRQGARGETQYF
TRBV7-9,TRBJ1-4,TRBD1,many,TGTGCCAGCAGTACAAACCAGGGGGACGGTGAAAAACTGTTTTTT,CASSTNQGDGEKLFF
TRBV27,TRBJ2-7,-,-,TGTGCCAGCAGTGGGACAACTTACTCCTACGAGCAGTACTTC,CASSGTTYSYEQYF
TRBV4-2,TRBJ2-7,-,few,TGTGCCAGCAGCCAAGAAGGAATTGGAGGCTACGAGCAGTACTTC,CASSQEGIGGYEQYF
TRBV29-1,TRBJ2-1,TRBD2,few,TGCAGCGCCTCTGGGACTAGCCGACACCGAGACAATGAGCAGTTCTTC,CSASGTSRHRDNEQFF
TRBV10-3,TRBJ2-7,-,-,TGTGCCATCAGTGTCTTTGGGGAGCAGTACTTC,CAISVFGEQYF
TRBV7-2,TRBJ1-1,TRBD1,-,TGTGCCAGCAGACCTAGGACAGGGAACACTGAAGCTTTCTTT,CASRPRTGNTEAFF